Shown below are 20 T cell receptor beta chains from a single sample sequenced in a study of blood T cell repertoires in COVID-19. Produced via immunoSEQ multiplex PCR; TCRdb's table is partial and in-frame only. The sample has some 52,000 clones; about 90% are singletons. Sequenced: peripheral blood. These receptors came from a human donor with active COVID-19. The donor label of this sample is uncertain.

V usage is TRBV6-4 and J usage is TRBJ1-2, with D perhaps matching TRBD1 (6 bases). V lost 5 bases and J 6 bases, leaving 19 bases between the germline ends. Germline V gene data show CDR1 as MRHNA and CDR2 as SNTAGT. The CDR3 is 15 residues long. The DNA of the CDR3 is TGTGCCAGCAGTCTGGGAGTACAGGGTACCGATGGCTACACCTTC. Its protein product is CASSLGVQGTDGYTF.

This chain uses TRBV10-3 with TRBJ2-7, with 9 positions matching TRBD2. V lost 4 bases, J lost 0 bases, and 4 bases stayed unmatched. Germline CDR1 ENHRY, CDR2 SYGVKD. The CDR3 covers 15 residues. CDR3 region: CAISVRGGTSYEQYF. The DNA of the CDR3 is TGTGCCATCAGTGTGCGGGGGGGCACCTCCTACGAGCAGTACTTC.

The J gene is TRBJ2-7, the V gene TRBV18; TRBD1 agrees at 9 bases. The CDR3 has 16 amino acids. V trimming: 1 base; J trimming: 6 bases; junction bases outside the gene matches: 10. The germline CDR1 and CDR2 sequences are KGHSH and LQKENI. The CDR3 coding sequence is TGTGCCAGCTCACCACAAGTTACAGGGGGCGAGGGCGAGCAGTACTTC. Amino acids: CASSPQVTGGEGEQYF.

A word on this clone: An end of the junction differs from the germline gene, which may be a read error. This CDR3 is also generated by other DNA sequences in the sample. The chain couples TRBV4-3 to TRBJ1-1; no clear D. Germline V CDR1 and CDR2: LGHNA, YSLEER. CDR3 length: 12 amino acids. The CDR3 DNA sequence: TGCGCTAGCAGCCAATCAGACACTGAAGCTTTCTTT. Its translation is CASSQSDTEAFF.

CDR3 bases: TGTGCCAGCAGCGTAGCGGGACAGGGATACAATGAGCAGTTCTTC. Encoded protein: CASSVAGQGYNEQFF. This sequence joins TRBV9 and TRBJ2-1, with 9 bases matching TRBD1. Germline V lookup: CDR1 SGDLS, CDR2 YYNGEE. The CDR3 consists of 15 residues. The V segment lost 0 bases and the J segment 4 bases; nucleotides outside the gene matches: 2.

This sequence joins TRBV5-5 and TRBJ2-2; 13 bases line up with TRBD2. The ends lost 0 bases at V and 5 bases at J; junction bases unmatched: 1. Germline CDR1 reads SGHKS; CDR2 reads YYEKEE (reference sequence). The CDR3 has 16 residues. The CDR3 sequence: CASSLVLAGGTGELFF. The CDR3 nucleotides read TGTGCCAGCAGCTTGGTACTAGCGGGGGGGACCGGGGAGCTGTTTTTT.

The chain has TRBV6-2 or TRBV6-3 and TRBJ2-5; 10 bases map to TRBD1. V lost 2 bases to trimming and J lost 4 bases; unmatched junction nucleotides: 4. In germline, CDR1 is MNHEY, CDR2 SVGEGT. CDR3 length equals 15 residues. The CDR3 sequence: CASSYRGQGRETQYF. DNA for the CDR3: TGTGCCAGCAGTTACCGGGGACAGGGGAGAGAGACCCAGTACTTC.

The chain joins TRBV19 to TRBJ2-7; 11 bases are a match to TRBD1. CDR1 and CDR2 from the germline V gene are LNHDA and SQIVND (reference sequence). The CDR3 runs 15 residues. With V trimmed by 3 bases and J by 3 bases, 4 bases remained unmatched. DNA of the CDR3: TGTGCCAGTAGTATGAGGGGACAGGGGGGCTACGAGCAGTACTTC. Translated: CASSMRGQGGYEQYF. The whole variable domain, remainder taken from reference TRBV19 and TRBJ2-7, is DGGITQSPKYLFRKEGQNVTLSCEQNLNHDAMYWYRQDPGQGLRLIYYSQIVNDFQKGDIAEGYSVSREKKESFPLTVTSAQKNPTAFYLCASSMRGQGGYEQYFGPGTRLTVT.

This clone came up a few times. This chain uses TRBV6-5 with TRBJ1-4; no definite D call. The germline CDR1 and CDR2 sequences are MNHEY and SVGAGI. The CDR3 contains 15 residues. V dropped 2 bases and J dropped 5 bases, with 12 bases sitting between them. For the CDR3, the DNA is TGTGCCAGCAGTTACAGGTGGGGAGAAAATGAAAAACTGTTTTTT. It translates to CASSYRWGENEKLFF.

The chain carries TRBV7-9 and TRBJ1-2, with 8 bases lining up with TRBD1. Germline loops: CDR1 SEHNR, CDR2 FQNEAQ (reference sequence). The CDR3 consists of 9 residues. V gave up 10 bases and J gave up 11 bases; unmatched junction bases: 3. The CDR3 sequence is CATGTGYTF. The DNA of the CDR3 is TGTGCCACCGGGACAGGTTACACCTTC.

The V and J genes are TRBV2 and TRBJ2-1, with 10 bases identical to TRBD2. This CDR3 spans 17 amino acids. Trimming at V came to 8 bases and at J to 2 bases, leaving 12 bases not matched to a gene. Looked up from germline, CDR1 is SNHLY and CDR2 is FYNNEI. This CDR3 is CASRLRAGGRPYNEQFF. CDR3 DNA sequence: TGTGCCAGCCGATTGAGAGCGGGGGGGCGCCCCTACAATGAGCAGTTCTTC.

This CDR3 is CASSELRSNQPQHF. The CDR3 DNA reads TGTGCCAGCTCAGAGCTGAGGAGCAATCAGCCCCAGCATTTT. This chain connects TRBV18 to TRBJ1-5; D gene ambiguous. Germline V CDR1 and CDR2: KGHSH, LQKENI. The CDR3 covers 14 residues. Between the trimmed V and J ends, which lost 5 bases and 1 base, there was a span of 9 bases. The entire variable domain, with the rest obtained from reference TRBV18 and TRBJ1-5, is as follows: NAGVMQNPRHLVRRRGQEARLRCSPMKGHSHVYWYRQLPEEGLKFMVYLQKENIIDESGMPKERFSAEFPKEGPSILRIQQVVRGDSAAYFCASSELRSNQPQHFGDGTRLSIL.

This chain links TRBV5-6 with TRBJ1-2; TRBD1 agrees at 8 bases. CDR3 size: 16 residues. Germline V gene sequence: CDR1 SGHDT, CDR2 YYEEEE. V gave up 4 bases and J gave up 1 base; unmatched junction bases: 9. CDR3 DNA sequence: TGTGCCAGCAGCATAGGGACAGGCAACCTTAACTATGGCTACACCTTC. Its protein product is CASSIGTGNLNYGYTF.

The J gene is TRBJ2-5, the V gene TRBV5-1; D is uncertain. The CDR3 is made up of 13 amino acids. Germline loops: CDR1 SGHRS, CDR2 YFSETQ. V gave up 2 bases and J gave up 1 base, with 6 bases separating them. Written as DNA, the CDR3 is TGCGCCAGCAGCTTACCAGGCCAAGAGACCCAGTACTTC. Translation gives CASSLPGQETQYF.

The CDR3 sequence: CASSPPTGPLSGNTIYF. CDR3 sequence (DNA): TGTGCCAGCAGCCCACCGACAGGGCCCCTCTCTGGAAACACCATATATTTT. The rearrangement uses TRBV13 and TRBJ1-3; 7 bases line up with TRBD1. Losses at the gene ends were 5 bases for V and 0 bases for J; bases not matched to a gene: 10. The CDR3 extends over 17 amino acids. CDR1 is PRHDT, CDR2 FYEKMQ, per germline (reference sequence).

The chain carries TRBV29-1 and TRBJ1-2; maybe TRBD1 (5 bases). The CDR3 covers 15 residues. V was shortened by 6 bases and J by 6 bases, with 23 bases between the two germline ends. Germline lookup yields CDR1 SQVTM and CDR2 ANQGSEA. The CDR3 coding sequence is TGCAGCGTGCGTTTCGGGACTAAGGCCCTAAATGGCTACACCTTC. Protein sequence: CSVRFGTKALNGYTF.

This clone was recorded a few times. The chain uses TRBV19 and TRBJ2-7; 8 bases are a match to TRBD2. The CDR3 has 15 residues. CDR1 is LNHDA, CDR2 SQIVND, per germline (reference sequence). V lost 4 bases to trimming and J lost 0 bases; unmatched junction nucleotides: 5. CDR3 region: CASSSLRGVSYEQYF. The CDR3 nucleotides read TGTGCCAGTAGTAGCTTGCGGGGGGTCTCCTACGAGCAGTACTTC.

The chain recombines TRBV4-1 with TRBJ2-7; 10 bases are a match to TRBD1. The ends lost 4 bases at V and 2 bases at J; junction bases unmatched: 8. This CDR3 is built from 16 residues. The germline V gene has CDR1 MGHRA and CDR2 YSYEKL. The CDR3 DNA is TGCGCCAGCAGCCTTAGAGGGACAGGGGACGCCTACGAGCAGTACTTC. This gives the protein CASSLRGTGDAYEQYF.

This clone is a singleton in its sample. This chain joins TRBV4-1 and TRBJ2-2; 7 bases agree with TRBD1. The V segment lost 0 bases and the J segment 6 bases; nucleotides outside the gene matches: 7. The CDR3 is 16 amino acids. Germline V gene lookup returns CDR1 MGHRA and CDR2 YSYEKL. This chain's CDR3 is CASSQDYRGLAGELFF. CDR3 nucleotides: TGCGCCAGCAGCCAAGATTATAGGGGGCTGGCCGGGGAGCTGTTTTTT.

This rearrangement joins TRBV6-5 to TRBJ2-7; tentative D call: TRBD2 (6 bases). The length of the CDR3 is 15 residues. Trimming shortened V by 6 bases and J by 5 bases, and 20 bases separated the two germline ends. The germline V gene has CDR1 MNHEY and CDR2 SVGAGI. CDR3 in amino acids: CASSRVSGTPHEQYF. The CDR3 DNA reads TGTGCCAGCAGCCGAGTTTCAGGGACTCCCCACGAGCAGTACTTC.